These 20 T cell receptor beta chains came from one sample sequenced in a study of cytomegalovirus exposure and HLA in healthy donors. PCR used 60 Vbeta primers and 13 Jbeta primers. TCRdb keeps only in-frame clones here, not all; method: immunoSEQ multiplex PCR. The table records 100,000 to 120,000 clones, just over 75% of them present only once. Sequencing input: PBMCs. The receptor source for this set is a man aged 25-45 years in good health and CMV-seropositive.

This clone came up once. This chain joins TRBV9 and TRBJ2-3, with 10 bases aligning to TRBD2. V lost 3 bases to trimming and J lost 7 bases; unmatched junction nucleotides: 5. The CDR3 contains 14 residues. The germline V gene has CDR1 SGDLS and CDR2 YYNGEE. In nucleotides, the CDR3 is TGTGCCAGCAGCGAGCGGGGGGGCTTGAATACGCAGTATTTT. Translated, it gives CASSERGGLNTQYF.

The CDR3, as DNA: TGTGCCAGCAGTCAACAGGGGCTAGTTACTGAAGCTTTCTTT. Translated, it gives CASSQQGLVTEAFF. V is TRBV6-1 and J is TRBJ1-1; 7 positions agree with TRBD1. J gave up 5 bases and V 5 bases, and 8 bases lay outside the gene matches. The CDR3 loop spans 14 amino acids. Germline CDR1 MNHNS, CDR2 SASEGT.

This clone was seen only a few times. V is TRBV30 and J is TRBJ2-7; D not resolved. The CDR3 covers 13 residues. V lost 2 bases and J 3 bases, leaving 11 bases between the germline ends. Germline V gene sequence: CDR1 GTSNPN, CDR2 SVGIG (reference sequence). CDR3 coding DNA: TGTGCCTGGAGTAATGACTCCGGCTACGAGCAGTACTTC. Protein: CAWSNDSGYEQYF. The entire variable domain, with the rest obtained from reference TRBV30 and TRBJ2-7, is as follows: SQTIHQWPATLVQPVGSPLSLECTVEGTSNPNLYWYRQAAGRGLQLLFYSVGIGQISSEVPQNLSASRPQDRQFILSSKKLLLSDSGFYLCAWSNDSGYEQYFGPGTRLTVT.

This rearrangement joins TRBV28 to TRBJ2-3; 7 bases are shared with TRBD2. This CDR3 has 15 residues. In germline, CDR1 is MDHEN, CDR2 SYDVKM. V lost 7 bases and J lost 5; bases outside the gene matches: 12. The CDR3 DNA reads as TGTGCCAGCATTGAAGCGGGGTTGGCTGGAGATACGCAGTATTTT. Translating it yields CASIEAGLAGDTQYF.

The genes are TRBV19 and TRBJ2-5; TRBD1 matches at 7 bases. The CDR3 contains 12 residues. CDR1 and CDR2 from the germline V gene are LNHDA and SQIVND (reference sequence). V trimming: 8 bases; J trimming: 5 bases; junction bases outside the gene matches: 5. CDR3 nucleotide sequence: TGTGCCAGTGGGGGACAGTGGGAGACCCAGTACTTC. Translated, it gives CASGGQWETQYF.

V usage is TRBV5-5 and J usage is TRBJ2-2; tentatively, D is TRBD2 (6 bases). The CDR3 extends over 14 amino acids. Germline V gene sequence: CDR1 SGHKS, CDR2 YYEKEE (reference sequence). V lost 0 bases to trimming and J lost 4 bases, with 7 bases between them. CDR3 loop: CASSLAGGTGELFF. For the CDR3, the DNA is TGTGCCAGCAGCTTGGCCGGGGGCACCGGGGAGCTGTTTTTT.

The CDR3: CASIQGGGSQETQYF. The CDR3 DNA is TGTGCCAGCATCCAAGGGGGAGGGAGTCAAGAGACCCAGTACTTC. The chain is built from TRBV7-9 and TRBJ2-5; possible D gene TRBD2, 7 bases. The CDR3 sequence is 15 residues long. The germline gives CDR1 SEHNR, CDR2 FQNEAQ (reference sequence). The V end was cut by 7 bases, the J end by 2 bases, with 17 bases between.

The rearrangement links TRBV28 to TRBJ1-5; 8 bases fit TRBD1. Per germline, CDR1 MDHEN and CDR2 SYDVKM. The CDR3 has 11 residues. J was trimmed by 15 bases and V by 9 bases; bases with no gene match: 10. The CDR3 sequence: CARGTGRFGHF. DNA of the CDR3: TGTGCCAGGGGGACAGGCCGATTTGGGCATTTT.

The CDR3 is CASSYERAWREPLHF. In DNA, the CDR3 is TGTGCCAGCAGTTACGAGCGGGCTTGGAGGGAACCCCTCCACTTT. The chain couples TRBV6-5 to TRBJ1-6; D gene ambiguous. Trimming took 2 bases from V and 12 from J, leaving 17 bases between them. The CDR3 is 15 residues long. CDR1 is MNHEY and CDR2 is SVGAGI in the germline V gene.

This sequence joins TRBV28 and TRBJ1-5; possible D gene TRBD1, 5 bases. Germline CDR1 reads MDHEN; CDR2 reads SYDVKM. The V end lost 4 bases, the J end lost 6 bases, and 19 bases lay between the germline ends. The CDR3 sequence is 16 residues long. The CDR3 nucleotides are TGTGCCAGCAGTTCCTCACAGGCCTACTTAGGTCAGCCCCAGCATTTT. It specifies CASSSSQAYLGQPQHF.

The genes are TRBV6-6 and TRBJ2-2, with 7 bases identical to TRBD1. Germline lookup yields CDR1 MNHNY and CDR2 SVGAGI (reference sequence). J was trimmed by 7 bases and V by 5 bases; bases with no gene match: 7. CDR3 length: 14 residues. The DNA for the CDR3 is TGTGCCAGCAGTCAGGACAGGAGCGGCGGGGAGCTGTTTTTT. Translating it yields CASSQDRSGGELFF.

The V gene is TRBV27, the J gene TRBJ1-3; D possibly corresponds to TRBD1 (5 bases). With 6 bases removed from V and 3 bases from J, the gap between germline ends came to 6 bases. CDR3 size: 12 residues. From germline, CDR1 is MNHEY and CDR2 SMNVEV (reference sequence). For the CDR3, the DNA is TGTGCCAGCAGGGGGGGTGGAAACACCATATATTTT. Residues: CASRGGGNTIYF.

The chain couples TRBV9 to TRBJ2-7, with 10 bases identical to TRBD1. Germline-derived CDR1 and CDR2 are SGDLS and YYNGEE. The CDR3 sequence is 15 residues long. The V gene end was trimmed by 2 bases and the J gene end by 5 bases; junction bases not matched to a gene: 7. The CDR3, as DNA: TGTGCCAGCAGCGTTCAAGGGACAGGGGTTGACGAGCAGTACTTC. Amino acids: CASSVQGTGVDEQYF. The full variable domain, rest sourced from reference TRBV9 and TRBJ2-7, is DSGVTQTPKHLITATGQRVTLRCSPRSGDLSVYWYQQSLDQGLQFLIQYYNGEERAKGNILERFSAQQFPDLHSELNLSSLELGDSALYFCASSVQGTGVDEQYFGPGTRLTVT.

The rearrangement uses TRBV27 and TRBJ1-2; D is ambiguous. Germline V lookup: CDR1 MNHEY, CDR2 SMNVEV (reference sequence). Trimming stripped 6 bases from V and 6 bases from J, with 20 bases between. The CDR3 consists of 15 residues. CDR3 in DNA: TGTGCCAGCAGATCCCCCGGGGAGAGACTCAATGGCTACACCTTC. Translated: CASRSPGERLNGYTF.

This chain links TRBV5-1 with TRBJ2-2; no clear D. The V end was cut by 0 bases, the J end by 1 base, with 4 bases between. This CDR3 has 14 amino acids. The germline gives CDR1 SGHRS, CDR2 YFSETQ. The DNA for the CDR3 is TGCGCCAGCAGCTTGGACAGGAACACCGGGGAGCTGTTTTTT. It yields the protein CASSLDRNTGELFF.

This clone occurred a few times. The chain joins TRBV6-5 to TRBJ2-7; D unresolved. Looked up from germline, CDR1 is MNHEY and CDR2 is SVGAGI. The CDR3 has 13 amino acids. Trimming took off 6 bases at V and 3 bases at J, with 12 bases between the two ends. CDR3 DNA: TGTGCCAGCAGCTATGCACCGAACTACGAGCAGTACTTC. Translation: CASSYAPNYEQYF.

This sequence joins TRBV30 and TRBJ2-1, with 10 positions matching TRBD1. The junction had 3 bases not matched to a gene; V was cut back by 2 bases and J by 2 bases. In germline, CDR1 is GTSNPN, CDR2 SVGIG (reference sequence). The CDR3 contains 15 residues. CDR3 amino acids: CAWSIGQGAYNEQFF. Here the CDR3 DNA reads TGTGCCTGGAGTATAGGACAGGGGGCCTACAATGAGCAGTTCTTC.

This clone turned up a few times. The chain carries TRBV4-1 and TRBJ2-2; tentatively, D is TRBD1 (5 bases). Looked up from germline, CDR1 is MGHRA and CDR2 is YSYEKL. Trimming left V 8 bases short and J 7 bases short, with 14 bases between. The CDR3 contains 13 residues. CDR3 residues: CASRPQGYGELFF. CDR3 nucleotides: TGCGCCAGCCGACCCCAGGGCTACGGGGAGCTGTTTTTT.

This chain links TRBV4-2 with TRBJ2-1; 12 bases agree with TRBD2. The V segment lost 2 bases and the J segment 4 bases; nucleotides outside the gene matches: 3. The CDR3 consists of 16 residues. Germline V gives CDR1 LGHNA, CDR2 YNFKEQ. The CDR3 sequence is CASSQLTSGGYNEQFF. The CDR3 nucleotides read TGTGCCAGCAGCCAACTTACTAGCGGGGGGTACAATGAGCAGTTCTTC.

CDR3 loop: CSVEPGTTGLGDTQYF. DNA for the CDR3: TGCAGCGTTGAACCCGGGACTACCGGGCTGGGAGATACGCAGTATTTT. The rearrangement links TRBV29-1 to TRBJ2-3; 7 bases map to TRBD2. Trimming cost V 2 bases and J 5 bases; bases outside gene matches: 13. The CDR3 is 16 residues long. Germline CDR1 SQVTM, CDR2 ANQGSEA.